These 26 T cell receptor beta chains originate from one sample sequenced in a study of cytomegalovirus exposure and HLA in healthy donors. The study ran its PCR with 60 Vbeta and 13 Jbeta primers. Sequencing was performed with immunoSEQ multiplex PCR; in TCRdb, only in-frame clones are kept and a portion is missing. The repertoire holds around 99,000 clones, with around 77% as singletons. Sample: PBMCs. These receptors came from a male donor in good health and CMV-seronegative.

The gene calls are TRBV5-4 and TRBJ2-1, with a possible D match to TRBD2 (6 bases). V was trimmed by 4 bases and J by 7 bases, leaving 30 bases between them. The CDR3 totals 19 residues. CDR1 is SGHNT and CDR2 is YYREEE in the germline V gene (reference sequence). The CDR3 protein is CASSDRGGGSGSLGNEQFF. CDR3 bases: TGTGCCAGCAGCGACCGGGGTGGGGGTAGCGGATCCCTGGGGAATGAGCAGTTCTTC.

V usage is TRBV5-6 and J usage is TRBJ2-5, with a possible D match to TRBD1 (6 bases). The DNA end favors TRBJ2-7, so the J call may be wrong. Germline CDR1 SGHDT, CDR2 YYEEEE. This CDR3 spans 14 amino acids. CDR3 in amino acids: CASSFRDRSYEQYF. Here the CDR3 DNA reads TGTGCCAGCAGCTTTAGAGACAGGAGCTACGAGCAGTACTTC.

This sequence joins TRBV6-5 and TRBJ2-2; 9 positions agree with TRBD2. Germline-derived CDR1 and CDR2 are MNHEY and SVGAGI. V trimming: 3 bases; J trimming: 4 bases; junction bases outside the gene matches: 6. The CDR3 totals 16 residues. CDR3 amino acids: CASSYGLAGSTGELFF. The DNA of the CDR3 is TGTGCCAGCAGTTATGGTCTAGCGGGAAGCACCGGGGAGCTGTTTTTT.

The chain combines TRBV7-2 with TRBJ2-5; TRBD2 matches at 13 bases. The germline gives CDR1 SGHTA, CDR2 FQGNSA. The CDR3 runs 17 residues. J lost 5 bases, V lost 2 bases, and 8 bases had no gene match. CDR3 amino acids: CASSLSGLAGAAETQYF. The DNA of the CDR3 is TGTGCCAGCAGCTTATCAGGACTAGCGGGAGCTGCCGAGACCCAGTACTTC.

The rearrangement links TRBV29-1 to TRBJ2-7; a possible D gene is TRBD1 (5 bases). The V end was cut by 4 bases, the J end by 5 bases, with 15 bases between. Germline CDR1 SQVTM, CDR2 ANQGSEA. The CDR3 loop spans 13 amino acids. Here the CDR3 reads CSVAAQGFHEQYF. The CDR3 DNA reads TGCAGCGTTGCGGCTCAGGGCTTCCACGAGCAGTACTTC.

The CDR3 DNA sequence: TGTGCCAGCAGCTTGGCCGGGGGGGGTCTCTCCTACAATGAGCAGTTCTTC. Its protein product is CASSLAGGGLSYNEQFF. The chain carries TRBV5-8 and TRBJ2-1; 8 nucleotides match TRBD2. The CDR3 runs to 17 residues. Germline trimming cut 0 bases from V and 0 bases from J; bases unmatched to any gene: 5. Germline V gene lookup returns CDR1 SGHTS and CDR2 YDEGEE.

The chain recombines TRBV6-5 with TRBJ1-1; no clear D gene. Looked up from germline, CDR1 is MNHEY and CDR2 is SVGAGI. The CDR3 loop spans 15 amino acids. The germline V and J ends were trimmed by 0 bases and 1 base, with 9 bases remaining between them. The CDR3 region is CASSYSTTGNTEAFF. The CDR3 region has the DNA TGTGCCAGCAGTTACTCGACGACGGGGAACACTGAAGCTTTCTTT.

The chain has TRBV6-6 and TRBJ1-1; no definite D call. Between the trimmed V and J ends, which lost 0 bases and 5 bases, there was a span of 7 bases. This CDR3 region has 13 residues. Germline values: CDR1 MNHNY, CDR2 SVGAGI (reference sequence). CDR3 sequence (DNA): TGTGCCAGCAGTTACTCTCCGCAGACTGAAGCTTTCTTT. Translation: CASSYSPQTEAFF.

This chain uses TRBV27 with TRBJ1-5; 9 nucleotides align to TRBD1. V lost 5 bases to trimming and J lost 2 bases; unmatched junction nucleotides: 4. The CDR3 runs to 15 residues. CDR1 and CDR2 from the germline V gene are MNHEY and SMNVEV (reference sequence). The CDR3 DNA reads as TGTGCCAGCAGTCCCTGGACAGGGGGCAATCAGCCCCAGCATTTT. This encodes CASSPWTGGNQPQHF.

The CDR3: CAISESSRTSGKLIYNEQFF. CDR3 sequence (DNA): TGTGCCATCAGTGAGTCGTCCCGGACTAGCGGTAAATTAATCTACAATGAGCAGTTCTTC. V usage is TRBV10-3 and J usage is TRBJ2-1, with 10 bases fitting TRBD2. Germline V gives CDR1 ENHRY, CDR2 SYGVKD. The J segment lost 3 bases and the V segment lost 0 bases, leaving 14 bases of the junction unmatched. The CDR3 sequence is 20 residues long.

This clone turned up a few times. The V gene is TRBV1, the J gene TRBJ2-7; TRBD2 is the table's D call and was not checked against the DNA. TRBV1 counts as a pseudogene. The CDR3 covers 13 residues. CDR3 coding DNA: TGCACCAGCAGCCAAAGTACTAGTTACGAGCAGTACTTC. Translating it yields CTSSQSTSYEQYF.

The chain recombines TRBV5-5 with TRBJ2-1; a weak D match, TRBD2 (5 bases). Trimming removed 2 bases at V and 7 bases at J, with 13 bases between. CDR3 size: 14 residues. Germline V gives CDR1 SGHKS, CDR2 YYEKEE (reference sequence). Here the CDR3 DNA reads TGTGCCAGCAGCTTAGGACTGTCCTGGAATGAGCAGTTCTTC. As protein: CASSLGLSWNEQFF.

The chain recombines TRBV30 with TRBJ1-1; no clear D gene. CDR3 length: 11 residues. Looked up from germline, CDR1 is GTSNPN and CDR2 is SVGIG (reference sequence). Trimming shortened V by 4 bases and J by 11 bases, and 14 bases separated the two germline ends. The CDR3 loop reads CAWNVNLWAFF. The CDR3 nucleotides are TGTGCCTGGAACGTGAACCTATGGGCTTTCTTT. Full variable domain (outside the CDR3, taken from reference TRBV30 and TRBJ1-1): SQTIHQWPATLVQPVGSPLSLECTVEGTSNPNLYWYRQAAGRGLQLLFYSVGIGQISSEVPQNLSASRPQDRQFILSSKKLLLSDSGFYLCAWNVNLWAFFGQGTRLTVV.

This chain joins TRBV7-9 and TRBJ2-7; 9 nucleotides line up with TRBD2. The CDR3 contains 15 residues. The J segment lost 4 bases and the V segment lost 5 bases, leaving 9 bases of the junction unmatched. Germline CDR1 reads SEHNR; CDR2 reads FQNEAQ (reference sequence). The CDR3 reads CASSLGGLAVYEQYF. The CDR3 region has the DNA TGTGCCAGCAGCCTAGGGGGACTAGCAGTGTACGAGCAGTACTTC.

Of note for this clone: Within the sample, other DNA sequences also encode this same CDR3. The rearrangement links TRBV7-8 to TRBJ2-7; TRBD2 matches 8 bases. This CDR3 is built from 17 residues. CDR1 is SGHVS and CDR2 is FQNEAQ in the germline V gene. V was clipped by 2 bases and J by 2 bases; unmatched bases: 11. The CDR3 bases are TGTGCCAGCAGCTTAAGAAGGAGAGCGGGGGAAGCCTACGAGCAGTACTTC. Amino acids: CASSLRRRAGEAYEQYF.

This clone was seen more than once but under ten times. The CDR3 DNA is TGTGCCAGCAGCTCATTCCAGGACAGGAATGGAAACACCATATATTTT. It is translated as CASSSFQDRNGNTIYF. The V and J genes are TRBV7-6 and TRBJ1-3; 7 positions match TRBD1. CDR1 and CDR2 (germline): SGHVS, FNYEAQ. The length of the CDR3 is 16 residues. V was pared by 4 bases and J by 3 bases, with 9 bases of the junction left unmatched.

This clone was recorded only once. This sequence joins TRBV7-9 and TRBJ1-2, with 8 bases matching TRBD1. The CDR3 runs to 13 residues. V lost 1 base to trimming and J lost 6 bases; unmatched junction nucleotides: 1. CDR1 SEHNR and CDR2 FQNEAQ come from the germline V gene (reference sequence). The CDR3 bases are TGTGCCAGCAGCTTAGGACAGGGGAATGGCTACACCTTC. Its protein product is CASSLGQGNGYTF.

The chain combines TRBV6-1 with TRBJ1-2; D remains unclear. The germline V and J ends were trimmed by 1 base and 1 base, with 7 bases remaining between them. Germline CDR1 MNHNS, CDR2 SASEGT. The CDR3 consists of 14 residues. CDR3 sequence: CASSEGGLNYGYTF. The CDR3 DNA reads TGTGCCAGCAGTGAAGGAGGGCTTAACTATGGCTACACCTTC.

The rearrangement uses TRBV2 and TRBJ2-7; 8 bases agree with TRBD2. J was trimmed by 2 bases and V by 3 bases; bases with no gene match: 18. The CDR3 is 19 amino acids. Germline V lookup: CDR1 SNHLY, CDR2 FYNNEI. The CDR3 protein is CASSDEREFQDRRTYEQYF. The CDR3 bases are TGTGCCAGCAGTGACGAGCGGGAGTTCCAAGACCGCCGGACCTACGAGCAGTACTTC. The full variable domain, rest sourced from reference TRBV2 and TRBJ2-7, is EPEVTQTPSHQVTQMGQEVILRCVPISNHLYFYWYRQILGQKVEFLVSFYNNEISEKSEIFDDQFSVERPDGSNFTLKIRSTKLEDSAMYFCASSDEREFQDRRTYEQYFGPGTRLTVT.

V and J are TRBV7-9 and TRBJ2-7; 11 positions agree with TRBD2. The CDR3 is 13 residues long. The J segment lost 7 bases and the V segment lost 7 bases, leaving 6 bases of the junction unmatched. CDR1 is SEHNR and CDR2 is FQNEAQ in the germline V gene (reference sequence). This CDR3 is CASKVAGGREQYF. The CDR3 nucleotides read TGTGCCAGCAAAGTAGCGGGGGGGAGGGAGCAGTACTTC.

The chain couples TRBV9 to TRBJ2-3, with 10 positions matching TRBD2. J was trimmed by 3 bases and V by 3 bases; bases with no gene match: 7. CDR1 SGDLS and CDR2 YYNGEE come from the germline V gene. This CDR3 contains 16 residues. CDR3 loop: CASSASLAGVTDTQYF. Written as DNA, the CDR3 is TGTGCCAGCAGCGCCTCCCTAGCGGGAGTGACAGATACGCAGTATTTT.

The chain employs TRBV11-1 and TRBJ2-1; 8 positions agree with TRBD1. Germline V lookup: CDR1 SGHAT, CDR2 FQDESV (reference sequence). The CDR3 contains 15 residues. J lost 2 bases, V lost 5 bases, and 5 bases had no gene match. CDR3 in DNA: TGTGCCAGCAGCACAGACAGGGGTCCCTACAATGAGCAGTTCTTC. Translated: CASSTDRGPYNEQFF.

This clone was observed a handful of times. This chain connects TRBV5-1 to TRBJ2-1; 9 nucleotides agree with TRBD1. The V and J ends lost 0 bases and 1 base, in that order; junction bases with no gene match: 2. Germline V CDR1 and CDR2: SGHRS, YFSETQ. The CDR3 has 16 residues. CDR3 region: CASSLAGTGSYNEQFF. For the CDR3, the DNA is TGCGCCAGCAGCTTGGCCGGGACAGGGTCCTACAATGAGCAGTTCTTC.

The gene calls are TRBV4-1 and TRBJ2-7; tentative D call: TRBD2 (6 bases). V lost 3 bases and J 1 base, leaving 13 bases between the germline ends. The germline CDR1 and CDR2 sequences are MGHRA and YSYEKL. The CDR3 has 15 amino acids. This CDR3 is CASSQTGEWSYEQYF. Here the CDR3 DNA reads TGCGCCAGCAGCCAGACGGGAGAATGGTCCTACGAGCAGTACTTC.

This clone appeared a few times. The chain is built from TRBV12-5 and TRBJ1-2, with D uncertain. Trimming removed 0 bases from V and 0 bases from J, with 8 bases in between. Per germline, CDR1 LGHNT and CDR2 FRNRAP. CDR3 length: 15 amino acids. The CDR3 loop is CASGLVHPANYGYTF. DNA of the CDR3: TGTGCTAGTGGTTTGGTACACCCAGCTAACTATGGCTACACCTTC.

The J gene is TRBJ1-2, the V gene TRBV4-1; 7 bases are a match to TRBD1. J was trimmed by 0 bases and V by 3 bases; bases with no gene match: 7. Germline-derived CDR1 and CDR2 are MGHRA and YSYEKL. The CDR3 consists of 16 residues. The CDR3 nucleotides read TGCGCCAGCAGCCAGCAACAGGGGTTAGCTAACTATGGCTACACCTTC. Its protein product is CASSQQQGLANYGYTF.